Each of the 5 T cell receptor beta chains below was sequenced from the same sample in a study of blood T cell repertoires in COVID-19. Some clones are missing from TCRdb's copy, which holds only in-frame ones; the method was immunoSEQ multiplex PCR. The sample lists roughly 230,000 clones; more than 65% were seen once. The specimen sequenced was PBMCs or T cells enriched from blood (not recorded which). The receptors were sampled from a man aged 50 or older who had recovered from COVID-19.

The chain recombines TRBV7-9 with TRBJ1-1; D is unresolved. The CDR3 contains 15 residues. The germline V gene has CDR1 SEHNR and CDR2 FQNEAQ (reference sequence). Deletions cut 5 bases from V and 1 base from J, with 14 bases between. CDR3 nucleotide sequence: TGTGCCAGCAGCCCCGTAGGGAGGCCGAACACTGAAGCTTTCTTT. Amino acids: CASSPVGRPNTEAFF.

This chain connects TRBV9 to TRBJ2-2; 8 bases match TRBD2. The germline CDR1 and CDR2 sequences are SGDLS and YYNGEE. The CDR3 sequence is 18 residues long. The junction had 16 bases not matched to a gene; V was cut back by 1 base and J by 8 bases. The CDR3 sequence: CASSVLAGPPWGSGELFF. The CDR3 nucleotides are TGTGCCAGCAGCGTATTAGCGGGGCCTCCCTGGGGGTCGGGGGAGCTGTTTTTT.

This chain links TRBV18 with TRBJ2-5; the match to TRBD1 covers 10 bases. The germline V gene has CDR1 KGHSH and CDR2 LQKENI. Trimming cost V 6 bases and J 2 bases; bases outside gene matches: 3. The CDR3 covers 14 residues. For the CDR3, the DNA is TGTGCCAGCTCGACAGGGGGCTCTCAAGAGACCCAGTACTTC. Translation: CASSTGGSQETQYF.

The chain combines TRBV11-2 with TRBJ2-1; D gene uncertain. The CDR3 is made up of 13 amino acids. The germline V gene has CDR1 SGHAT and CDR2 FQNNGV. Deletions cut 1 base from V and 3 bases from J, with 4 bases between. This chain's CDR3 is CASSLVLYNEQFF. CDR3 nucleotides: TGTGCCAGCAGCTTAGTTCTCTACAATGAGCAGTTCTTC.

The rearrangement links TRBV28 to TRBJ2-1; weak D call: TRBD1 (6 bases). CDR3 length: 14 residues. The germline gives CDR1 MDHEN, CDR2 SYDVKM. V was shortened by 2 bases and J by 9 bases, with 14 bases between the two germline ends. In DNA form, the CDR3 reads TGTGCCAGCAGTTTACCCTTCAGGGGCGGTGAGCAGTTCTTC. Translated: CASSLPFRGGEQFF. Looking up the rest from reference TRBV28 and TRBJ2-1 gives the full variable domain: DVKVTQSSRYLVKRTGEKVFLECVQDMDHENMFWYRQDPGLGLRLIYFSYDVKMKEKGDIPEGYSVSREKKERFSLILESASTNQTSMYLCASSLPFRGGEQFFGPGTRLTVL.